These T cell receptor beta chains were read from a single sample in a study of CD8+CD57+ T cells in acquired aplastic anemia. TCRdb re-called the reads through MiXCR, storing one row per CDR3 protein. The sample shows 120,000 or so distinct CDR3 sequences, over 30% of them seen only once. Sequencing input: sorted CD4+, CD8+, or CD8+CD57+ T cells (not recorded which) from PBMCs. These receptors came from a human donor with aplastic anemia. CDR3s include the opening cysteine and the closing phenylalanine or tryptophan. The D gene is left open where the match is weak. A row's size may be missing; if present it is once, few, many or a size class.

>TRBD2|TRBV29-1|TRBJ2-3|many
CSVLSGGPKDTQYF
TGCAGCGTTCTTAGCGGGGGGCCAAAAGATACGCAGTATTTT
>-|TRBV2|TRBJ1-1|many
CASRPDRNTEAFF
TGTGCCAGCAGACCCGACAGGAACACTGAAGCTTTCTTT
>TRBD1|TRBV6-1|TRBJ1-2|few
CASPEGAGDGYTF
TGTGCCAGCCCTGAGGGGGCAGGGGATGGCTACACCTTC
>-|TRBV2|TRBJ1-1|many
CASSELGNTEAFF
TGTGCCAGCAGTGAATTAGGGAACACTGAAGCTTTCTTT
>TRBD2|TRBV7-2|TRBJ2-5|many
CASSLGGGVETQYF
TGTGCCAGCAGCTTAGGCGGGGGGGTAGAGACCCAGTACTTC
>-|TRBV7-2|TRBJ2-7|-
CASSLDVGYEQYF
TGTGCCAGCAGCTTAGATGTAGGCTACGAGCAGTACTTC
>-|TRBV20-1|TRBJ2-5|-
CSALRPGARVETQYF
TGCAGTGCCCTGCGGCCGGGGGCGCGAGTGGAGACCCAGTACTTC
>-|TRBV6-1|TRBJ1-5|-
CASTIVSNQPQRF
TGTGCCAGCACAATTGTGAGCAATCAGCCCCAGCGTTTT
>-|TRBV11-2|TRBJ1-1|many
CASSLGPKQGSRTEAFF
TGTGCCAGCAGCCTCGGTCCAAAACAGGGTTCAAGGACTGAAGCTTTCTTT
>-|TRBV10-3|TRBJ1-2|-
CAIRGSGGYTF
TGTGCCATCAGGGGCTCGGGGGGCTACACCTTC
>TRBD2|TRBV20-1|TRBJ2-3|many
CSASPGLAGGLPFSDTQYF
TGCAGTGCTTCGCCGGGACTAGCGGGGGGTCTACCATTTTCGGATACGCAGTATTTT
>-|TRBV20-1|TRBJ1-2|few
CSARDESGHIYGYTF
TGCAGTGCTAGAGATGAGTCGGGACACATCTATGGCTACACCTTC
>-|TRBV19|TRBJ2-7|many
CASSGGSGEQYF
TGTGCCAGTAGTGGAGGGTCCGGCGAGCAGTACTTC
>-|TRBV20-1|TRBJ2-1|few
CSARPPGRGSYNEQFF
TGCAGTGCTAGACCCCCGGGACGGGGCTCCTACAATGAGCAGTTCTTC
>-|TRBV7-9|TRBJ2-2|-
CASSLRLTGELFF
TGTGCCAGCAGCTTAAGGCTCACCGGGGAGCTGTTTTTT
>-|TRBV30|TRBJ1-6|few
CACTDNSPLHF
TGTGCCTGCACTGATAATTCACCCCTCCACTTT
>TRBD2|TRBV4-2|TRBJ2-5|-
CASSQDPASGGYQETQYF
TGTGCCAGCAGCCAAGATCCGGCTAGCGGGGGTTACCAAGAGACCCAGTACTTC
>-|TRBV27|TRBJ2-3|few
CASSYLGGAQYF
TGTGCCAGCAGTTACCTCGGGGGTGCGCAGTATTTT
>-|TRBV15|TRBJ1-2|many
CATSSTTFGDYGYTF
TGTGCCACCAGCAGCACTACATTCGGGGACTATGGCTACACCTTC
>TRBD1|TRBV11-1|TRBJ2-2|many
CASSYTGGSYTGELFF
TGTGCCAGCAGCTACACAGGGGGATCGTACACCGGGGAGCTGTTTTTT
>-|TRBV20-1|TRBJ1-1|-
CSATTGTSDGTEAFF
TGCAGTGCTACGACCGGGACAAGTGACGGTACTGAAGCTTTCTTT
>-|TRBV19|TRBJ2-2|-
CASSIWDTGELFF
TGTGCCAGTAGTATTTGGGACACCGGGGAGCTGTTTTTT
>-|TRBV24-1|TRBJ2-3|many
CATSDPLRVPDTQYF
TGTGCCACCAGTGACCCTCTTAGGGTCCCAGATACGCAGTATTTT
>-|TRBV7-3|TRBJ2-1|-
CASSRLGLTDNEQFF
TGTGCCAGCAGCCGACTAGGGCTAACCGACAATGAGCAGTTCTTC
>-|TRBV15|TRBJ2-3|-
CATSRGARTDTQYF
TGTGCCACCAGTCGGGGGGCCCGCACAGATACGCAGTATTTT
>-|TRBV16|TRBJ1-2|-
CASSLNPGAGGGYTF
TGTGCCAGCAGCCTTAACCCCGGGGCAGGTGGTGGCTACACCTTC
>-|TRBV4-3|TRBJ2-5|many
CASSQEGAGDGTQYF
TGCGCCAGCAGCCAAGAGGGGGCGGGGGACGGGACCCAGTACTTC
>TRBD1|TRBV11-1|TRBJ2-7|-
CASSLVSSRTGNSYEQYF
TGTGCCAGCAGCTTAGTCAGCTCTAGGACAGGGAACTCCTACGAGCAGTACTTC
>-|TRBV10-3|TRBJ1-5|many
CAISESRDQPQHF
TGTGCCATCAGTGAGTCGAGGGATCAGCCCCAGCATTTT
>-|TRBV7-9|TRBJ2-7|-
CASSHRDFEQYF
TGTGCCAGCAGCCACAGGGACTTCGAGCAGTACTTC
>-|TRBV19|TRBJ2-7|-
CASSIADF
TGTGCCAGTAGTATAGCGGACTTC
>-|TRBV7-9|TRBJ1-2|many
CASSLSNYGYTF
TGTGCCAGCAGCTTATCCAACTATGGCTACACCTTC
>-|TRBV5-1|TRBJ1-3|many
CASSSGSPGDGNTIYF
TGCGCCAGCAGCTCCGGTTCGCCCGGGGATGGAAACACCATATATTTT
>TRBD1|TRBV28|TRBJ2-7|-
CARSSPLGQGIAYEQYF
TGTGCCCGCAGTTCCCCATTGGGACAGGGTATTGCCTACGAGCAGTACTTC
>-|TRBV20-1|TRBJ1-2|many
CSARVQYGLPDYGYTF
TGCAGTGCTAGAGTTCAATACGGGCTGCCTGACTATGGCTACACCTTC
>TRBD1|TRBV24-1|TRBJ2-1|many
CATSDPTTGDNEQFF
TGTGCCACCAGTGACCCCACTACAGGGGACAATGAGCAGTTCTTC
>-|TRBV28|TRBJ1-6|few
CASSQLWTVSSYNSPLHF
TGTGCCAGCAGTCAGCTATGGACGGTGAGCTCCTATAATTCACCCCTCCACTTT
>TRBD2|TRBV29-1|TRBJ2-3|-
CSVGLAGGRSDTQYF
TGCAGCGTTGGACTAGCGGGAGGGAGGTCAGATACGCAGTATTTT
>-|TRBV15|TRBJ2-7|-
CATSRDYGDSYEQYF
TGTGCCACCAGCAGAGATTACGGGGACTCCTACGAGCAGTACTTC
>TRBD1|TRBV10-1|TRBJ2-3|-
CASGRDRSLDTQYF
TGCGCCAGCGGCCGGGACAGGAGCTTGGATACGCAGTATTTT
>-|TRBV27|TRBJ1-5|-
CASSPRGTTNQPQHF
TGTGCCAGCAGTCCCAGAGGGACAACGAATCAGCCCCAGCATTTT
>-|TRBV28|TRBJ1-2|few
CASSLTYSGYTF
TGTGCCAGCAGTTTGACGTATTCGGGCTACACCTTC
>-|TRBV29-1|TRBJ2-1|few
CSVEGGQDQTGYNEQFF
TGCAGCGTTGAGGGAGGACAGGATCAAACGGGCTACAATGAGCAGTTCTTC
>TRBD1|TRBV19|TRBJ1-2|-
CATSGTGEGYTF
TGTGCCACCTCCGGGACAGGGGAAGGCTACACCTTC
>-|TRBV7-9|TRBJ2-1|once
CASSLGGREQFF
TGTGCCAGCAGCTTGGGGGGACGGGAGCAGTTCTTC
>TRBD1|TRBV19|TRBJ1-5|many
CASRRTGQYSNQPQHF
TGTGCCAGTAGAAGGACAGGCCAATATAGCAATCAGCCCCAGCATTTT
>TRBD1|TRBV19|TRBJ1-2|many
CASRGQGTYGYTF
TGTGCCAGTAGGGGACAGGGGACCTATGGCTACACCTTC
>TRBD2|TRBV7-3|TRBJ2-1|-
CASSLVAGQRNEQFF
TGTGCCAGCAGCTTAGTAGCGGGTCAGCGGAATGAGCAGTTCTTC
>TRBD1|TRBV24-1|TRBJ1-6|-
CATSGRDRDPPLHF
TGTGCCACCAGTGGCCGGGACAGGGACCCACCCCTCCACTTT
>-|TRBV20-1|TRBJ2-5|-
CSAIDLRRSQETQYF
TGCAGTGCTATAGATCTGAGGAGGAGCCAAGAGACCCAGTACTTT
>TRBD2|TRBV2|TRBJ2-3|-
CASRAGGCTDTQYF
TGTGCCAGCAGAGCGGGGGGTTGCACGGATACGCAGTATTTT
>-|TRBV6-1|TRBJ1-6|many
CASSERGVNSPLHF
TGTGCCAGCAGTGAGAGGGGTGTGAATTCACCCCTCCACTTT
>-|TRBV6-5|TRBJ1-1|many
CASGENTEAFF
TGTGCCAGCGGGGAGAACACTGAAGCTTTCTTT
>TRBD2|TRBV11-1|TRBJ2-7|many
CASRERGAGYEQYF
TGTGCCAGCAGAGAGCGGGGGGCGGGCTACGAGCAGTACTTC
>-|TRBV4-1|TRBJ1-2|-
CASSRRTGPYGYTF
TGCGCCAGCAGCCGAAGAACAGGGCCCTATGGCTACACCTTC
>-|TRBV10-2|TRBJ1-2|-
CASSESLVYGYTF
TGCGCCAGCAGTGAGTCGTTGGTCTATGGCTACACCTTC
>-|TRBV2|TRBJ2-2|many
CASSEAYAGELFF
TGTGCCAGCAGTGAGGCTTACGCCGGGGAGCTGTTTTTT
>-|TRBV7-2|TRBJ2-3|few
CASSSDLWADTQYF
TGTGCCAGCAGCTCTGACTTATGGGCAGATACGCAGTATTTT
>-|TRBV12-3/TRBV12-4|TRBJ2-7|-
CASSRQMEQYF
TGTGCCAGCAGCCGTCAAATGGAGCAGTACTTC
>TRBD2|TRBV24-1|TRBJ2-2|many
CATSDRLAGNTGELFF
TGTGCCACCAGTGATAGGCTAGCGGGGAACACCGGGGAGCTGTTTTTT